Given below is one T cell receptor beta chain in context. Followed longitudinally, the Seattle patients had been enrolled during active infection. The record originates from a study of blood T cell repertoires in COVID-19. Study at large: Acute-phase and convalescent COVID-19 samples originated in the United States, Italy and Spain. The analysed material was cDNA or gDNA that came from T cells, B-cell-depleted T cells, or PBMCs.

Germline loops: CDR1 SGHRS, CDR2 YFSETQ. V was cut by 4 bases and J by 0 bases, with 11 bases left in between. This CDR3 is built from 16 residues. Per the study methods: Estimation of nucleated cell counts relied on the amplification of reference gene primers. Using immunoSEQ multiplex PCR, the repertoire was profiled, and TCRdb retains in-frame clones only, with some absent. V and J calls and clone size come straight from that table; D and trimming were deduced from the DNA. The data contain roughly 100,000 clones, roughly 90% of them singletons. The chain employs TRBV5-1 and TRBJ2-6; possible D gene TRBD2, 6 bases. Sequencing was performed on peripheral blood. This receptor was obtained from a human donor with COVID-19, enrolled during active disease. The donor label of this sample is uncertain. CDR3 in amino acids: CASSRGSISGANVLTF. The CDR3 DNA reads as TGCGCCAGCAGCCGGGGGTCTATCTCTGGGGCCAACGTCCTGACTTTC.